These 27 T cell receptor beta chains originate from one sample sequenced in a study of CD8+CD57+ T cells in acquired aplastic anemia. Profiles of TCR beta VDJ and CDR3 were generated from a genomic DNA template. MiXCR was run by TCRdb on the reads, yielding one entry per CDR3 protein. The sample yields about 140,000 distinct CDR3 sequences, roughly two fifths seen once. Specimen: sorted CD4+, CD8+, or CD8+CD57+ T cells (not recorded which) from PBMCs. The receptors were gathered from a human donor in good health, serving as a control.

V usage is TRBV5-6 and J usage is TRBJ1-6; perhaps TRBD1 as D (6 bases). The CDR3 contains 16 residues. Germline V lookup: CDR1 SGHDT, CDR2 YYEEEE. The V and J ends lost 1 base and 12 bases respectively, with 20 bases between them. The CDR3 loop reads CASSLYLGGRFRPLHF. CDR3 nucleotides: TGTGCCAGCAGCTTGTACCTGGGGGGCAGGTTCAGACCCCTCCACTTT. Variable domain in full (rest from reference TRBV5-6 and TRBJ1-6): DAGVTQSPTHLIKTRGQQVTLRCSPKSGHDTVSWYQQALGQGPQFIFQYYEEEERQRGNFPDRFSGHQFPNYSSELNVNALLLGDSALYLCASSLYLGGRFRPLHFGNGTRLTVT.

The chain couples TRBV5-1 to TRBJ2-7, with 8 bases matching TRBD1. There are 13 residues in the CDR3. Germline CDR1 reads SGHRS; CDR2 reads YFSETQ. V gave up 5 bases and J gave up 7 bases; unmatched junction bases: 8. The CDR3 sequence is CASSDQGAWEQYF. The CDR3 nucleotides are TGCGCCAGCAGTGACCAGGGGGCTTGGGAGCAGTACTTC.

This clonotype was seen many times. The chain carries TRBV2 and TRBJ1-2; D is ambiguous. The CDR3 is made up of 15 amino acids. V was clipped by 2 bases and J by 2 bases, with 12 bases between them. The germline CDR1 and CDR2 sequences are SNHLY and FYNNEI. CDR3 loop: CASSELRPANYGYTF. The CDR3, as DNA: TGTGCCAGCAGTGAATTGAGACCCGCCAACTATGGCTACACCTTC.

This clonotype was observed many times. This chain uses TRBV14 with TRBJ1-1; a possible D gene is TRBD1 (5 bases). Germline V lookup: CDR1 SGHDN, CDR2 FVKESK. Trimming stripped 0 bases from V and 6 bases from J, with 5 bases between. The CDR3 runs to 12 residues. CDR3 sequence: CASSQDRAEAFF. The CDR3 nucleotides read TGTGCCAGCAGCCAAGACAGGGCTGAAGCTTTCTTT.

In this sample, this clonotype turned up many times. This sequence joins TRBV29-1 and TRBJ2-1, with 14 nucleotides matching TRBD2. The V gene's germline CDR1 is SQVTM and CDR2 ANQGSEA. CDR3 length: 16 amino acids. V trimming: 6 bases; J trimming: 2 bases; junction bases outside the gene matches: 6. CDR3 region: CSVSMTSGGAYNEQFF. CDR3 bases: TGCAGCGTCTCAATGACTAGCGGGGGGGCCTACAATGAGCAGTTCTTC.

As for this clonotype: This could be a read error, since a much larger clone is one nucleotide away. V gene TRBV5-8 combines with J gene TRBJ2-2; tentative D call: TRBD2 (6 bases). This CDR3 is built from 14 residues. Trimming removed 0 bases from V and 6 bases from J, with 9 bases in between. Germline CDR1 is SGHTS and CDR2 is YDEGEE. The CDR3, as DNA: TGTGCCAGCAGCTTGGGCGGGATCGCCGGGGAGCTGTTTTTT. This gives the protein CASSLGGIAGELFF.

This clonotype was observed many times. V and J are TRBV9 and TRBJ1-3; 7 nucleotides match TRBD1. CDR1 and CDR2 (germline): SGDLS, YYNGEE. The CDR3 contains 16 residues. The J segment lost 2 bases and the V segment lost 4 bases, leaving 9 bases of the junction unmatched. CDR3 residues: CASSKRQGLTGNTIYF. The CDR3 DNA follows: TGTGCCAGCAGCAAACGACAGGGACTGACTGGAAACACCATATATTTT.

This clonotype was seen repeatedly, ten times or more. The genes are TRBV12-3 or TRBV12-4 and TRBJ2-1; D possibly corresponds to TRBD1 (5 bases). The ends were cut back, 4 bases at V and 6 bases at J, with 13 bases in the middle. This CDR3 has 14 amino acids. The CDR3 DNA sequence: TGTGCCAGCAGTTCGAGTGGTAGGGGCAATGAGCAGTTCTTC. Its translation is CASSSSGRGNEQFF.

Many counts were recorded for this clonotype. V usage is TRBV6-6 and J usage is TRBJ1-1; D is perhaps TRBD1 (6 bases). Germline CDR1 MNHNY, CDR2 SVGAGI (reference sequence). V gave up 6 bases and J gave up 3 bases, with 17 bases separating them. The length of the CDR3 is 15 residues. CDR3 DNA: TGTGCCAGCAGAAACGCGGACAGCATAGACACTGAAGCTTTCTTT. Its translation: CASRNADSIDTEAFF.

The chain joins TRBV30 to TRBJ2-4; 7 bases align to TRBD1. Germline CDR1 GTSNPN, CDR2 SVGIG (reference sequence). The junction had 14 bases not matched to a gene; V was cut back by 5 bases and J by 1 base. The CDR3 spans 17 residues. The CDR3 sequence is CAWANRDRGLAKNIQYF. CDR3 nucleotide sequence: TGTGCCTGGGCCAACCGGGACAGAGGCCTGGCCAAAAACATTCAGTACTTC.

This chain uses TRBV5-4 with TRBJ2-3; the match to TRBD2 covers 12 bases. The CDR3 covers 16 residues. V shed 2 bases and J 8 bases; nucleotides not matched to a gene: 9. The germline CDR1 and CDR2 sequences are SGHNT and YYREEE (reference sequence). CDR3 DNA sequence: TGTGCCAGCAGCTTCTCTAGCGGGAGGGCTATGAGTACGCAGTATTTT. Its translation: CASSFSSGRAMSTQYF.

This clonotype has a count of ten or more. CDR3 loop: CASRLGTGNQPQHF. The CDR3 DNA is TGTGCCAGCAGGTTGGGGACAGGGAATCAGCCCCAGCATTTT. The genes are TRBV2 and TRBJ1-5; 9 positions match TRBD1. V lost 6 bases, J lost 4 bases, and 4 bases stayed unmatched. The V gene's germline CDR1 is SNHLY and CDR2 FYNNEI. The CDR3 extends over 14 amino acids. Filled out from reference TRBV2 and TRBJ1-5, the complete variable domain reads EPEVTQTPSHQVTQMGQEVILRCVPISNHLYFYWYRQILGQKVEFLVSFYNNEISEKSEIFDDQFSVERPDGSNFTLKIRSTKLEDSAMYFCASRLGTGNQPQHFGDGTRLSIL.

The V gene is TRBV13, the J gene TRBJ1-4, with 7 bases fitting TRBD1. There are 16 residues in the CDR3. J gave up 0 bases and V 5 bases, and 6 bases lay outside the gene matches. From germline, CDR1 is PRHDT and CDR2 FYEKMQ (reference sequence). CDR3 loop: CASSQADRATNEKLFF. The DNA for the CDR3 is TGTGCCAGCAGCCAAGCCGACAGGGCAACTAATGAAAAACTGTTTTTT. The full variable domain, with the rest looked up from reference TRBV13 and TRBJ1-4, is AAGVIQSPRHLIKEKRETATLKCYPIPRHDTVYWYQQGPGQDPQFLISFYEKMQSDKGSIPDRFSAQQFSDYHSELNMSSLELGDSALYFCASSQADRATNEKLFFGSGTQLSVL.

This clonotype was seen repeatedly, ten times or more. The CDR3 region has the DNA TGTGCCAGCGGGGGTCGCGGGGCCCAGTACTTC. Its translation: CASGGRGAQYF. The chain carries TRBV11-3 and TRBJ2-5; possible D gene TRBD2, 6 bases. Germline V gives CDR1 SGHNT, CDR2 YENEEA. The CDR3 extends over 11 amino acids. Trimming took 8 bases from V and 9 from J, leaving 13 bases between them.

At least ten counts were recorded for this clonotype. The CDR3: CASSVGRTSGRSNTGELFF. CDR3 coding DNA: TGTGCCAGCAGCGTAGGGCGGACTAGCGGGAGATCTAACACCGGGGAGCTGTTTTTT. The chain is built from TRBV9 and TRBJ2-2, with 13 bases lining up with TRBD2. V dropped 0 bases and J dropped 2; count of bases not matched to a gene: 7. The CDR3 sequence is 19 residues long. Germline V gene data show CDR1 as SGDLS and CDR2 as YYNGEE. The full variable domain, in which reference TRBV9 and TRBJ2-2 provide the parts outside the CDR3, is DSGVTQTPKHLITATGQRVTLRCSPRSGDLSVYWYQQSLDQGLQFLIQYYNGEERAKGNILERFSAQQFPDLHSELNLSSLELGDSALYFCASSVGRTSGRSNTGELFFGEGSRLTVL.

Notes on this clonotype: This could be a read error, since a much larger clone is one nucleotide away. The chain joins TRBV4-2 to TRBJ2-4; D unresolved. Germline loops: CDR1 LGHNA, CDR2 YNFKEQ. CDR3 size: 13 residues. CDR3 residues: CTSSQDRLHIQYF. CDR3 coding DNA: TGTACCAGCAGCCAAGATCGACTCCACATTCAGTACTTC.

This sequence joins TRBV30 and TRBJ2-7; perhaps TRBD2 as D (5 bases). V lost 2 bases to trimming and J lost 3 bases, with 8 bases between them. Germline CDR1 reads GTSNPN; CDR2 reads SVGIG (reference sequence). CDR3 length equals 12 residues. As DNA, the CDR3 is TGTGCCTGGAGTACGGGGAACTACGAGCAGTACTTC. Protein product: CAWSTGNYEQYF.

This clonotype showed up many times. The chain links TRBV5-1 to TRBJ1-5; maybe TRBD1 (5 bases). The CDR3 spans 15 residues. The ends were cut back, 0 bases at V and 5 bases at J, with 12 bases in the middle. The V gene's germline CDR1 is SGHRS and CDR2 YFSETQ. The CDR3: CASSLGLGGDQPQHF. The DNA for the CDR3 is TGCGCCAGCAGCTTGGGTTTGGGGGGAGATCAGCCCCAGCATTTT.

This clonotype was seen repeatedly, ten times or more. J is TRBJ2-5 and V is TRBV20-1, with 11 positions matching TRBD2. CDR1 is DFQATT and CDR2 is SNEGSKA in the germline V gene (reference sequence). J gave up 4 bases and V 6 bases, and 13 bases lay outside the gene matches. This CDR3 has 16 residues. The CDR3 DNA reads TGCAGTGCCCCGAGACTAGCGGGGACACCGAGAGAGACCCAGTACTTC. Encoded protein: CSAPRLAGTPRETQYF.

CDR3: CASSFTGIQETQYF. The CDR3 coding sequence is TGTGCCAGCAGCTTCACAGGAATCCAAGAGACCCAGTACTTC. The chain links TRBV7-6 to TRBJ2-5, with D perhaps matching TRBD1 (5 bases). The CDR3 loop spans 14 amino acids. The germline gives CDR1 SGHVS, CDR2 FNYEAQ. With 3 bases removed from V and 1 base from J, the gap between germline ends came to 9 bases.

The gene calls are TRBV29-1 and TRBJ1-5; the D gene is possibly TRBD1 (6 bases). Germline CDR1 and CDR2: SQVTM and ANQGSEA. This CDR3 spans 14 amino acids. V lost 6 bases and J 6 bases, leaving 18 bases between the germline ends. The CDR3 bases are TGCAGCGTCGGACAGATGATTGAGCTTCAGCCCCAGCATTTT. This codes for CSVGQMIELQPQHF.

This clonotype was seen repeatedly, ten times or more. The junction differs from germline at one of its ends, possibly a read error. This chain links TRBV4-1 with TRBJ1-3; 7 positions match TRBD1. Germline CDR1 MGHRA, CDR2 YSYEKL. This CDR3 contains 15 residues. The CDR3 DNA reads TGCGCTAGCAGCCTCGGACAGGACTCTGGAAACACCATATATTTT. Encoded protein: CASSLGQDSGNTIYF.

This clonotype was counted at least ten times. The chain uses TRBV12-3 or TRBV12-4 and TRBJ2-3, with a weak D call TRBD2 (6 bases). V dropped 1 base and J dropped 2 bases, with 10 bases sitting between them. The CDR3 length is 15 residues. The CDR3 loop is CASSLGGTFTDTQYF. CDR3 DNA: TGTGCCAGCAGTTTAGGCGGGACTTTCACAGATACGCAGTATTTT.

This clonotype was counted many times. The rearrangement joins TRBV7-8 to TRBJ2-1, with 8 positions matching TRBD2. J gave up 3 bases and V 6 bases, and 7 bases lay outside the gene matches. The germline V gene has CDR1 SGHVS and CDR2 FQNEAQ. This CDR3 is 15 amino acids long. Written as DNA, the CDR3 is TGTGCCAGCAGAGCGTCCGGGACTAGCTACAATGAGCAGTTCTTC. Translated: CASRASGTSYNEQFF.

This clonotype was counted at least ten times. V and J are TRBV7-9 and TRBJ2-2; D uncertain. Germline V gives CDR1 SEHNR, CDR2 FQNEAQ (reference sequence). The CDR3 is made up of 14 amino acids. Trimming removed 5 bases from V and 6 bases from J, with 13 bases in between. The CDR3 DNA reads TGTGCCAGCAGCATCCCGATGGGCCCCGGGGAGCTGTTTTTT. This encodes CASSIPMGPGELFF.

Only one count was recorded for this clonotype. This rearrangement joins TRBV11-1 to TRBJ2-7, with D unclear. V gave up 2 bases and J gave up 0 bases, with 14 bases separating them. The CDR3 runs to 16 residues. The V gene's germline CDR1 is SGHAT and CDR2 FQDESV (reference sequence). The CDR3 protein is CASSLIGERSSYEQYF. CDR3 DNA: TGTGCCAGCAGCTTAATCGGCGAACGGTCCTCCTACGAGCAGTACTTC.

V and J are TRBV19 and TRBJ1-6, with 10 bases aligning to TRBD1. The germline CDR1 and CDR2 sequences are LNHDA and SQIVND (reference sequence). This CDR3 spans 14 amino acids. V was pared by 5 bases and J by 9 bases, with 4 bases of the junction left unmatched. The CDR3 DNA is TGTGCCAGTAGTTCGACAGGGGGCAGTTCACCCCTCCACTTT. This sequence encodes CASSSTGGSSPLHF.